A single sample is the source of the 5 T cell receptor beta chains below, sequenced in a study of blood T cell repertoires in COVID-19. Clones were read by immunoSEQ multiplex PCR, and TCRdb kept only the in-frame ones, dropping some. Of more than 150,000 clones in the sample, 80% to 90% were seen once. Source material: peripheral blood. These receptors all stem from a woman aged 70 to 79 with acute or convalescent COVID-19.

The chain links TRBV2 to TRBJ1-6; no firm D call. Germline CDR1 is SNHLY and CDR2 is FYNNEI. The CDR3 is 14 amino acids. V lost 1 base, J lost 10 bases, and 11 bases lay in between. This CDR3 reads CASSEDGLVSPLHF. The DNA for the CDR3 is TGTGCCAGCAGTGAAGACGGGTTGGTCTCACCCCTCCACTTT.

The chain carries TRBV6-5 and TRBJ1-2; maybe TRBD1 (6 bases). Deletions cut 0 bases from V and 4 bases from J, with 12 bases between. The CDR3 runs to 15 residues. From germline, CDR1 is MNHEY and CDR2 SVGAGI. CDR3 amino acids: CASSYSAGAFYGYTF. The CDR3 bases are TGTGCCAGCAGTTACTCAGCAGGGGCCTTCTATGGCTACACCTTC.

This sequence joins TRBV5-4 and TRBJ2-5; 8 bases fit TRBD2. Per germline, CDR1 SGHNT and CDR2 YYREEE (reference sequence). The CDR3 length is 16 residues. The ends lost 0 bases at V and 0 bases at J; junction bases unmatched: 4. The CDR3 DNA reads TGTGCCAGCAGCTTGGGGGTAGCGGGGAACCAAGAGACCCAGTACTTC. It encodes CASSLGVAGNQETQYF.

J is TRBJ1-3 and V is TRBV7-2; possible D gene TRBD1, 5 bases. The CDR3 totals 15 residues. Per the germline V gene, CDR1 is SGHTA and CDR2 is FQGNSA. V shed 5 bases and J shed 0 bases, with 11 bases lying between them. The CDR3 loop is CASSPGQLSGNTIYF. Written as DNA, the CDR3 is TGTGCCAGCAGCCCAGGGCAGCTCTCTGGAAACACCATATATTTT. The full variable domain, with the rest looked up from reference TRBV7-2 and TRBJ1-3, is GAGVSQSPSNKVTEKGKDVELRCDPISGHTALYWYRQSLGQGLEFLIYFQGNSAPDKSGLPSDRFSAERTGGSVSTLTIQRTQQEDSAVYLCASSPGQLSGNTIYFGEGSWLTVV.

V usage is TRBV6-5 and J usage is TRBJ2-3; TRBD2 agrees at 8 bases. The germline CDR1 and CDR2 sequences are MNHEY and SVGAGI. Trimming took 5 bases from V and 3 from J; bases not matched to a gene: 4. This CDR3 contains 14 residues. CDR3 amino acids: CASSTSGGTDTQYF. CDR3 DNA sequence: TGTGCCAGCAGTACCAGCGGGGGAACAGATACGCAGTATTTT.